The 21 T cell receptor beta chains below come from one sample, sequenced in a study of cytomegalovirus exposure and HLA in healthy donors. The PCR was carried out with 60 Vbeta primers and 13 Jbeta primers. Libraries were prepared by immunoSEQ multiplex PCR; TCRdb keeps only in-frame clonotypes and omits some of them. The sample yields 150,000 to 200,000 clones, of which the top ten take up approximately 2%. The specimen sequenced was PBMCs. The receptors stem from a man aged 25-40 years in good health and CMV-seronegative.

J is TRBJ2-1 and V is TRBV5-4; 13 bases fit TRBD2. V gave up 4 bases and J gave up 6 bases; unmatched junction bases: 1. This CDR3 comprises 14 residues. Germline CDR1 reads SGHNT; CDR2 reads YYREEE (reference sequence). CDR3 in DNA: TGTGCCAGCAGCACTAGCGGGAGGGCCAATGAGCAGTTCTTC. This encodes CASSTSGRANEQFF.

The rearrangement links TRBV10-3 to TRBJ2-5; D not certain. The CDR3 totals 12 residues. Germline V CDR1 and CDR2: ENHRY, SYGVKD. V was clipped by 0 bases and J by 5 bases, with 4 bases between them. The DNA of the CDR3 is TGTGCCATCAGTGAGTCTCGTGAGACCCAGTACTTC. Its translation: CAISESRETQYF.

This chain links TRBV5-1 with TRBJ1-3; D not resolved. The CDR3 totals 14 residues. V was cut by 0 bases and J by 2 bases, with 6 bases left in between. From germline, CDR1 is SGHRS and CDR2 YFSETQ. The chain's CDR3 is CASSLDTAGNTIYF. The CDR3 DNA is TGCGCCAGCAGCTTGGATACGGCTGGAAACACCATATATTTT.

The chain has TRBV6-1 and TRBJ1-1; 8 bases are shared with TRBD1. The germline CDR1 and CDR2 sequences are MNHNS and SASEGT. Trimming at V came to 7 bases and at J to 5 bases, leaving 12 bases not matched to a gene. The CDR3 consists of 15 residues. CDR3 protein: CASIVEGQGWTEAFF. The CDR3, as DNA: TGTGCCAGCATCGTAGAAGGACAGGGATGGACTGAAGCTTTCTTT.

The rearrangement uses TRBV5-1 and TRBJ1-1, with D maybe TRBD1 (5 bases). The V end was cut by 2 bases, the J end by 6 bases, with 14 bases between. CDR3 length equals 14 residues. Per the germline V gene, CDR1 is SGHRS and CDR2 is YFSETQ. The DNA for the CDR3 is TGCGCCAGCAGCTTAGGGGAAGTGGGTTCTGAAGCTTTCTTT. Translation: CASSLGEVGSEAFF.

V and J are TRBV5-1 and TRBJ2-2; TRBD2 aligns across 7 bases. J gave up 6 bases and V 4 bases, and 12 bases lay outside the gene matches. The CDR3 spans 16 residues. CDR1 is SGHRS and CDR2 is YFSETQ in the germline V gene. CDR3 nucleotide sequence: TGCGCCAGCAGCCCGTTCCGGGACTACAGCGCCGGGGAGCTGTTTTTT. Translating it yields CASSPFRDYSAGELFF.

The V call is TRBV28, the J call TRBJ1-4; D is unclear. This CDR3 contains 13 residues. Germline CDR1 reads MDHEN; CDR2 reads SYDVKM. The germline V and J ends were trimmed by 7 bases and 5 bases, with 11 bases remaining between them. The CDR3 sequence: CASTPPGNEKLFF. In nucleotides, the CDR3 is TGTGCCAGCACCCCACCGGGGAATGAAAAACTGTTTTTT.

The rearrangement links TRBV7-6 to TRBJ2-5; D is unclear. Trimming cost V 4 bases and J 4 bases, with 13 bases left between them. The CDR3 length is 14 residues. The germline V gene has CDR1 SGHVS and CDR2 FNYEAQ. The CDR3 sequence is CASSSGVTGETQYF. The DNA of the CDR3 is TGTGCCAGCAGCTCGGGTGTCACGGGAGAGACCCAGTACTTC.

V usage is TRBV2 and J usage is TRBJ1-5; 9 bases line up with TRBD1. The CDR3 has 15 residues. Germline CDR1 and CDR2: SNHLY and FYNNEI. V shed 6 bases and J 4 bases; nucleotides not matched to a gene: 7. The CDR3 loop is CASSGQGTSNQPQHF. In nucleotides, the CDR3 is TGTGCCAGCAGCGGACAGGGGACAAGTAATCAGCCCCAGCATTTT. Full variable domain (missing parts from reference TRBV2 and TRBJ1-5): EPEVTQTPSHQVTQMGQEVILRCVPISNHLYFYWYRQILGQKVEFLVSFYNNEISEKSEIFDDQFSVERPDGSNFTLKIRSTKLEDSAMYFCASSGQGTSNQPQHFGDGTRLSIL.

The V gene is TRBV2, the J gene TRBJ1-5; D gene uncertain. V lost 0 bases to trimming and J lost 2 bases, with 14 bases between them. The CDR3 has 17 amino acids. Per the germline V gene, CDR1 is SNHLY and CDR2 is FYNNEI. The CDR3 nucleotides read TGTGCCAGCAGTGAAGCGCTTCGACCCGGGGGCAATCAGCCCCAGCATTTT. As protein: CASSEALRPGGNQPQHF.

This chain connects TRBV5-4 to TRBJ1-2; the D gene is possibly TRBD1 (6 bases). From germline, CDR1 is SGHNT and CDR2 YYREEE (reference sequence). Trimming pared 0 bases from V and 3 bases from J, leaving 9 bases between. The CDR3 contains 14 residues. CDR3 DNA: TGTGCCAGCAGCTTGGCGGCAGGGGACTATGGCTACACCTTC. Translating it yields CASSLAAGDYGYTF.

This rearrangement joins TRBV19 to TRBJ2-5; D may be TRBD2 (5 bases). Trimming took off 0 bases at V and 2 bases at J, with 13 bases between the two ends. Germline CDR1 is LNHDA and CDR2 is SQIVND (reference sequence). This CDR3 has 16 residues. The CDR3 sequence is CASSIEGSGLQETQYF. The CDR3 nucleotides are TGTGCCAGTAGTATAGAAGGAAGCGGACTGCAAGAGACCCAGTACTTC.

The rearrangement links TRBV7-9 to TRBJ2-5; no clear D gene. V dropped 6 bases and J dropped 0 bases, with 14 bases sitting between them. Germline V gene sequence: CDR1 SEHNR, CDR2 FQNEAQ (reference sequence). This CDR3 contains 15 residues. The CDR3 region has the DNA TGTGCCAGCAGAGAGTTTAACTCGTACCAAGAGACCCAGTACTTC. Protein: CASREFNSYQETQYF.

This chain joins TRBV4-1 and TRBJ2-2, with a weak D call TRBD2 (6 bases). V lost 2 bases and J lost 7, with 11 bases in between. This CDR3 is built from 14 residues. Germline CDR1 reads MGHRA; CDR2 reads YSYEKL. The CDR3 region has the DNA TGCGCCAGCAGCCAAATAATGCGGGACGGGGAGCTGTTTTTT. It yields the protein CASSQIMRDGELFF.

The chain combines TRBV7-9 with TRBJ1-1; D remains unclear. Between the trimmed V and J ends, which lost 2 bases and 2 bases, there was a span of 9 bases. Germline V lookup: CDR1 SEHNR, CDR2 FQNEAQ (reference sequence). The length of the CDR3 is 14 residues. DNA for the CDR3: TGTGCCAGCAGCTTATCCGGAGCCAACACTGAAGCTTTCTTT. Its translation: CASSLSGANTEAFF.

The V call is TRBV7-9, the J call TRBJ1-1, with D possibly being TRBD1 (6 bases). Germline V CDR1 and CDR2: SEHNR, FQNEAQ (reference sequence). The CDR3 runs to 14 residues. V lost 6 bases, J lost 1 base, and 12 bases lay in between. CDR3 sequence reads: CASRSTGPNTEAFF. The CDR3 bases are TGTGCCAGCAGATCGACAGGCCCGAACACTGAAGCTTTCTTT.

The chain combines TRBV5-6 with TRBJ2-7, with D perhaps TRBD2 (6 bases). The germline V gene has CDR1 SGHDT and CDR2 YYEEEE. V gave up 0 bases and J gave up 2 bases, with 12 bases separating them. The CDR3 covers 15 residues. The CDR3 bases are TGTGCCAGCAGCTTGGTGATGCGGGGAGCCTACGAGCAGTACTTC. Amino acid sequence: CASSLVMRGAYEQYF.

The CDR3 is CASSYSRALNGPQHF. DNA for the CDR3: TGTGCCAGCAGTTACTCGAGGGCGCTTAATGGGCCCCAGCATTTT. The chain carries TRBV6-5 and TRBJ1-5, with unresolved D. Trimming removed 0 bases at V and 9 bases at J, with 15 bases between. CDR1 is MNHEY, CDR2 SVGAGI, per germline. The CDR3 is made up of 15 amino acids.

The V gene is TRBV10-1, the J gene TRBJ2-2, with 8 bases that match TRBD2. V lost 7 bases, J lost 7 bases, and 5 bases stayed unmatched. Germline-derived CDR1 and CDR2 are WNHNN and SYGVQD (reference sequence). CDR3 length equals 13 residues. This CDR3 is CASKGSGVGELFF. CDR3 DNA sequence: TGCGCCAGCAAGGGTAGCGGGGTCGGGGAGCTGTTTTTT.

V gene TRBV7-2 combines with J gene TRBJ1-4, with D uncertain. The CDR3 consists of 12 residues. Germline lookup yields CDR1 SGHTA and CDR2 FQGNSA. The ends were cut back, 4 bases at V and 5 bases at J, with 5 bases in the middle. The CDR3 nucleotides read TGTGCCAGCAGCTCCAGAAATGAAAAACTGTTTTTT. Its translation is CASSSRNEKLFF. Full variable domain (remainder filled in from reference TRBV7-2 and TRBJ1-4): GAGVSQSPSNKVTEKGKDVELRCDPISGHTALYWYRQSLGQGLEFLIYFQGNSAPDKSGLPSDRFSAERTGGSVSTLTIQRTQQEDSAVYLCASSSRNEKLFFGSGTQLSVL.

The V gene is TRBV18, the J gene TRBJ2-2, with no clear D. Trimming stripped 0 bases from V and 4 bases from J, with 6 bases between. Germline lookup yields CDR1 KGHSH and CDR2 LQKENI. The CDR3 totals 14 residues. The CDR3 nucleotides are TGTGCCAGCTCACCACCCCCCATCACCGGGGAGCTGTTTTTT. As protein: CASSPPPITGELFF.